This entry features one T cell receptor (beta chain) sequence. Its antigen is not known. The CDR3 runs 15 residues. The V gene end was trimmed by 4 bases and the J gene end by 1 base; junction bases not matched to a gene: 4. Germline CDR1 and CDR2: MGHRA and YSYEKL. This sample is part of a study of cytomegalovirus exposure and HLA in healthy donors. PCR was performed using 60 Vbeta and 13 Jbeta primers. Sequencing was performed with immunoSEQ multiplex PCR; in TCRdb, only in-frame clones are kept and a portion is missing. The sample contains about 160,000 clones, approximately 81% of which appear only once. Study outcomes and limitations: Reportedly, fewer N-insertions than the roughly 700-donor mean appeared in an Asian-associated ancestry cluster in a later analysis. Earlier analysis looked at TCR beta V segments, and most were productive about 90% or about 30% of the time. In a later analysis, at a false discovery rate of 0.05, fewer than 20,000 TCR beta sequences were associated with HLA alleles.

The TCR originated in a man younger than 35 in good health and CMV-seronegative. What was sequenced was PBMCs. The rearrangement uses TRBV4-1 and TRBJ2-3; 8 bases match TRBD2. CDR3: CASSRGRRGTDTQYF. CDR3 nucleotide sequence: TGCGCCAGCAGCCGCGGGAGGAGGGGCACAGATACGCAGTATTTT.